This entry is about one T cell receptor (beta chain). Its matching antigen is unknown. V was cut by 2 bases and J by 7 bases, with 12 bases left in between. CDR1 is GTSNPN and CDR2 is SVGIG in the germline V gene (reference sequence). The CDR3 runs to 13 residues. Nominally healthy donors were sampled, though unrecorded immune exposures were likely. The source of the sample is a study of cytomegalovirus exposure and HLA in healthy donors. Study background: From donors who were HLA-typed, an early data release held 80 million or so unique TCRs. Study-level results: In vitro assays verified that three CMV-associated chains recognized CMV antigens specifically. Researchers reported in a later analysis that a missense DCLRE1C variant was tied to TCR beta V- and J-gene trimming.

This PCR relied on a set of 60 Vbeta primers and 13 Jbeta primers. Generated by immunoSEQ multiplex PCR, the TCRdb table keeps only in-frame clones and is missing some. The data hold some 150,000 clones, with roughly 80% observed a single time. What was sequenced was PBMCs. The chain carries TRBV30 and TRBJ1-5; weak D call: TRBD1 (5 bases). This sequence was found in a woman in her twenties or thirties in good health and CMV-seronegative. CDR3 amino acids: CAWSPGAEQPQHF. The CDR3 region has the DNA TGTGCCTGGAGTCCTGGGGCAGAACAGCCCCAGCATTTT.